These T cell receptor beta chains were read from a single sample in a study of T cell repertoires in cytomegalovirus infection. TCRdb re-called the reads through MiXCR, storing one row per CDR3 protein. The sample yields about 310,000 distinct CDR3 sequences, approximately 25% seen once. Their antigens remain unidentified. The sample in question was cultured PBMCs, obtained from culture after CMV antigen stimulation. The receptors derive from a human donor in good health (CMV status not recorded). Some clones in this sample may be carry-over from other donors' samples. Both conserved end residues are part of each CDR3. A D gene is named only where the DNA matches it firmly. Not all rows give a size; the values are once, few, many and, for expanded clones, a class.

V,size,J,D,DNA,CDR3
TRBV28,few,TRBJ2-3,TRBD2,TGTGCCAGCAGTTTATCGGGACTAGCGGGAGCGACGGCCACAGATACGCAGTATTTT,CASSLSGLAGATATDTQYF
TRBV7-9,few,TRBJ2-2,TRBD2,TGTGCCAGCAGCTGGACTAGTCTAACCGGGGAGCTGTTTTTT,CASSWTSLTGELFF
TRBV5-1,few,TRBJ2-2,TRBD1,TGCGCCAGCCAACGACAGGGAAACACCGGGGAGCTGTTTTTT,CASQRQGNTGELFF
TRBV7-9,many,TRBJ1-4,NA,TGTGCCAGCAGCTTGGCCCGGGACGCTGAAAAACTGTTTTTT,CASSLARDAEKLFF
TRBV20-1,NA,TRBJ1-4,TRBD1,TGCAGTGCTAGAGATGGGGACAGGGGTTTTGAAAAACTGTTTTTT,CSARDGDRGFEKLFF
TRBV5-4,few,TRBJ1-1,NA,TGTGCCAGCAGCCCCAATGCTGTTCGGGACACTGAAGCTTTCTTT,CASSPNAVRDTEAFF
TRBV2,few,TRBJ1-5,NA,TGTGCCAGCAGATGGGGCCTCGAGAGCAATCAGCCCCAGCATTTT,CASRWGLESNQPQHF
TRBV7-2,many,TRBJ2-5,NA,TGTGCCAGCAGCTTAGGGGCGCCGGAGACCCAGTACTTC,CASSLGAPETQYF
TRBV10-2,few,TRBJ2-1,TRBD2,TGCGCCAGCAGTGAGTCCCTAGCGGGGAACACCTACAATGAGCAGTTCTTC,CASSESLAGNTYNEQFF
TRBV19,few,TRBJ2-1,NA,TGTGCCAGTAGGGATGTTGGGGGACGCTCCTACAATGAGCAGTTCTTC,CASRDVGGRSYNEQFF
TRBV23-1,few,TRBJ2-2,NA,TGCGCCAGCAGTCAATCGCGAGGGAAAGATACCGGGGAGCTGTTTTTT,CASSQSRGKDTGELFF
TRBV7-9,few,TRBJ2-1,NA,TGTGCCAGCAGCCCAAGGGGTTTCCTTGAGCAGTTCTTC,CASSPRGFLEQFF
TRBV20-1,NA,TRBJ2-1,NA,TGCAGTGCTTCTCGGAACAATTACAATGAGCAGTTCTTC,CSASRNNYNEQFF
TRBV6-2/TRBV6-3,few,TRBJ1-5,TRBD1,TGTGCCAGCAGTCCTCAGGGGGGCATTCAGCCCCAGCATTTT,CASSPQGGIQPQHF
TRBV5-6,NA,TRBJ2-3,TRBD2,TGTGCCAGCAGCTTGTCGTCACTAGCGGGAGTTCAAGATACGCAGTATTTT,CASSLSSLAGVQDTQYF
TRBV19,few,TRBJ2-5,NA,TGTGCCAGTAGTCCCAGGATAGAGGAGACCCAGTACTTC,CASSPRIEETQYF
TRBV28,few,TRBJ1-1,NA,TGTGCCAGCTACGGAACAGGACGATTAGAAGCTTTCTTT,CASYGTGRLEAFF
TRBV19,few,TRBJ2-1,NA,TGTGCCAGTAGTATCCATAGTATCAATGAGCAGTTCTTC,CASSIHSINEQFF
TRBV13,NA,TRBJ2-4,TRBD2,TGTGCCAGCAGCCGATATGGAAGGACTAGCGTGAGGTTAGCCAAAAACATTCAGTACTTC,CASSRYGRTSVRLAKNIQYF
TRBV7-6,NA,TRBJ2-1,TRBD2,TGTGCCAGCAGCTTTCTAGCGGGGTCCTACAATGAGCAGTTCTTC,CASSFLAGSYNEQFF
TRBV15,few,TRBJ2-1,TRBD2,TGTGCCACCAGCAGAGATTTGGCGGGAGGGATGAGGGATGAGCAGTTCTTC,CATSRDLAGGMRDEQFF
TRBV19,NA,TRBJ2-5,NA,TGTGCCAGTAGTGACCGACTAGGATGGATGGAGACCCAGTACTTC,CASSDRLGWMETQYF
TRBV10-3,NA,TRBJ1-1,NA,TGTGCCATCAGTCTCCGACACTCCGATACTGAAGCTTTCTTT,CAISLRHSDTEAFF
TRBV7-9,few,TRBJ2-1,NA,TGTGCCAGCAGCTTTGAAGGCCCTGAGCAGTTCTTC,CASSFEGPEQFF
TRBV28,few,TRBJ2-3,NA,TGTGCCAGCAGTTTATCATTCCTCGGCGGCAGCACAGATACGCAGTATTTT,CASSLSFLGGSTDTQYF
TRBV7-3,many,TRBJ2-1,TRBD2,TGTGCCAGCAGCACCCCCCGGCTAGCGGGCTACAATGAGCAGTTCTTC,CASSTPRLAGYNEQFF
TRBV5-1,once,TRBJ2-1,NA,TGCGCCAGCAGCTCCGGGACCCATGGTGGTGAGCAGTTCTTC,CASSSGTHGGEQFF
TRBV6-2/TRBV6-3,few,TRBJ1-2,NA,TGTGCCAGCAGTAAGCCGGGAGCGAGAGGGGGCTACACCTTC,CASSKPGARGGYTF
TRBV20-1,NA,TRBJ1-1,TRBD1,TGCAGTGCCCCCGGGGACAGGAGCGACACTGAAGCTTTCTTT,CSAPGDRSDTEAFF
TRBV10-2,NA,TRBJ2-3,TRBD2,TGCGCCACCCTTCGGGACTATCTAAACCCAGATACGCAGTATTTT,CATLRDYLNPDTQYF
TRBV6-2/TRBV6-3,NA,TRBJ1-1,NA,TGTGCCAGCAGAAGGACAGTAGAAGCTTTCTTT,CASRRTVEAFF
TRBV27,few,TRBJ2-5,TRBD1,TGTGCCAGCAGTTTTGGGCAGGGGGCCTCCACGTATCAAGAGACCCAGTACTTC,CASSFGQGASTYQETQYF
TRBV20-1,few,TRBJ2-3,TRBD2,TGCAGTGCGCCCTTAGCGGGAGGCACAGATACGCAGTATTTT,CSAPLAGGTDTQYF
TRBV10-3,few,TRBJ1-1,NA,TGTGCCATCAGGGGGGGGATTGTGTTGAACACTGAAGCTTTCTTT,CAIRGGIVLNTEAFF
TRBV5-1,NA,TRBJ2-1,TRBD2,TGCGCCAGCAGCTTGGAGGTCCTAGCGGGAGATGGGCAGTTCTTC,CASSLEVLAGDGQFF
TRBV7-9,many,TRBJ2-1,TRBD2,TGTGCCAGCAGCTTAGGTAGCGGGAGGGCCAATGAGCAGTTCTTC,CASSLGSGRANEQFF
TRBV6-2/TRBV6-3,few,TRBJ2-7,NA,TGTGCCAGCAGTTACCCGACCTCATCGATCCCGCTGGGTGAGCAGTACTTC,CASSYPTSSIPLGEQYF
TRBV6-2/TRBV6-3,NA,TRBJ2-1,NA,TGTGCCAGCAGGAGCACAGGGTTTGAGCAGTTCTTC,CASRSTGFEQFF
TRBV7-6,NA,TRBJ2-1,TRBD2,TGTGCCAGCAGCTTCCTCAGCGGGGTTTACAATGAGCAGTTCTTC,CASSFLSGVYNEQFF
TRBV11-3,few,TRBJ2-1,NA,TGTGCCAGCAGCTTAGATGGGACGGGCCCCGGGCATGAGCAGTTCTTC,CASSLDGTGPGHEQFF
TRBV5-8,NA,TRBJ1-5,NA,TGTGCCAGCAGCTTGGATCTTTGGTCTAGCAATCAGCCCCAGCATTTT,CASSLDLWSSNQPQHF
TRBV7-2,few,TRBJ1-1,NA,TGTGCCAGCGGATTGGGACCCGGGGCTAAAGAATCTTTCTTT,CASGLGPGAKESFF
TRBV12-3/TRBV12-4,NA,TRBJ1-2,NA,TGTGCCAGCAGTTTAAGGGTTTCACTCTATGGCTACACCTTC,CASSLRVSLYGYTF
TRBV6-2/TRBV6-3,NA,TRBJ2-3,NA,TGTGCCAGCAGACGCACAGATATGCAGTATTTT,CASRRTDMQYF
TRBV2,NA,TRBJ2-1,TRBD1,TGTGCCAGCAGCGGACAGGGGGCTTGGGATGAGCAGTTCTTC,CASSGQGAWDEQFF
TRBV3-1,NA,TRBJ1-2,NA,TGTGCCAGCAGGAATTGGGCAGGCGAACCCTATGGCTACACCTTC,CASRNWAGEPYGYTF
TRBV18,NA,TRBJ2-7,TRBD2,TGTGCCACCTCAGCTAGCGGGAGGAACTACGAGCAGTACTTC,CATSASGRNYEQYF
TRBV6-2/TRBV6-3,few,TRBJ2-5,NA,TGTGCCAGCAGTCACGCAGGTATAGAGACCCAGTACTTC,CASSHAGIETQYF
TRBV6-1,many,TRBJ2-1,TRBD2,TGTGCCAGCAGAACTAGCGGTTCCTACAATGAGCAGTTCTTC,CASRTSGSYNEQFF
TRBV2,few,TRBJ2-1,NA,TGTGCCAGCAGCAGGGATGGGGCCAATGAGCAGTTCTTC,CASSRDGANEQFF
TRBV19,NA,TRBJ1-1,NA,TGTGCCAGTAGTATAGATGCGAGGTTTGGGACCTATGAAGCTTTCTTT,CASSIDARFGTYEAFF
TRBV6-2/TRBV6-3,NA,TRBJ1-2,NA,TGTGCCAGCAGTTTTGGACTGACCTATGGCTACACCTTC,CASSFGLTYGYTF
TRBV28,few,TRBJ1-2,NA,TGTGCCAGCAGTTTATTCGGACAGCTTCATAACTATGGCTACACCTTC,CASSLFGQLHNYGYTF
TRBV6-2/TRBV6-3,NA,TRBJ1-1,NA,TGTGCCAGCAGTTTACACCCAAACTCTGAAGCTTTCTTT,CASSLHPNSEAFF
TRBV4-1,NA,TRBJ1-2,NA,TGCGCCAGCAGCCAAGACATATCCTATGGCTACACCTTC,CASSQDISYGYTF